This TCR beta chain came from a study of T cell repertoires in cytomegalovirus infection. Across the study: HLA-B-restricted CMV epitopes that are well studied were used alongside recently identified HLA-C-restricted ones. An indication of both CMV infection and matching HLA type came from public TCR beta signatures. General study results and limits: Of the TCR beta families, the public ones yielded a cumulative frequency that identified carriers of CMV plus the relevant HLA. The response measured ex vivo was dominated by TCR beta clonotypes (HLA-C-restricted and CMV-specific).

This clonotype was recorded many times. Its target is unknown. Germline V gives CDR1 SGHVS, CDR2 FQNEAQ. V was cut by 11 bases and J by 2 bases, with 20 bases left in between. The CDR3 loop spans 15 amino acids. One entry per CDR3 protein, called by TCRdb with MiXCR from the reads. The data show 700,000 to 950,000 distinct CDR3 sequences, 32% seen once. The clonotype was recovered from a human donor in good health (CMV status not recorded). Some clones in this sample may be carry-over from other donors' samples. This rearrangement joins TRBV7-8 to TRBJ2-3; D is unclear. This specimen was cultured CD8+ T cells from PBMCs, taken from culture after CMV antigen stimulation. In DNA, the CDR3 is TGTGCCTCCTCGTGGCGGCAAAGATACACAGATACGCAGTATTTT. It encodes CASSWRQRYTDTQYF.